A single sample gave rise to the 31 T cell receptor beta chains below, sequenced in a study of T cell changes during pregnancy in multiple sclerosis. The assay was immunoSEQ multiplex PCR, and TCRdb's table has in-frame clones only and misses some. Counted here are around 55,000 clones, 70% to 90% occurring once; the ten biggest clones make up roughly 0.54%. This specimen consisted of CD4+ T cells from peripheral blood mononuclear cells, obtained in the first trimester of pregnancy. The receptor set was obtained from a female donor with multiple sclerosis, enrolled in a pregnancy study.

CDR3 DNA sequence: TGTGCCAGTAGGGGAACTAGCGGGGGGTTACAAGAGACCCAGTACTTC. It encodes CASRGTSGGLQETQYF. The rearrangement links TRBV19 to TRBJ2-5, with 12 bases lining up with TRBD2. V dropped 6 bases and J dropped 2; count of bases not matched to a gene: 7. Per the germline V gene, CDR1 is LNHDA and CDR2 is SQIVND (reference sequence). The CDR3 is made up of 16 amino acids.

V is TRBV10-3 and J is TRBJ1-6, with TRBD1 matching over 7 bases. The CDR3 extends over 14 amino acids. Unmatched junction bases numbered 4, after V lost 6 bases and J lost 5 bases. Germline loops: CDR1 ENHRY, CDR2 SYGVKD. The CDR3 sequence: CAIRYGQDNSPLHF. The CDR3 DNA reads TGTGCCATCAGATATGGACAGGATAATTCACCCCTCCACTTT.

V gene TRBV10-3 combines with J gene TRBJ1-2; TRBD1 is a possible D gene (6 bases). The CDR3 is made up of 15 amino acids. V was trimmed by 6 bases and J by 8 bases, leaving 22 bases between them. The germline V gene encodes CDR1 ENHRY and CDR2 SYGVKD. CDR3 DNA: TGTGCCATCAGGATCCAAGGGGGGGGAATATTAGGCTACACCTTC. Protein sequence: CAIRIQGGGILGYTF.

This clone was detected once. The V gene is TRBV25-1, the J gene TRBJ1-3; 8 bases fit TRBD1. CDR3 length: 17 residues. V gave up 3 bases and J gave up 4 bases; unmatched junction bases: 11. Germline values: CDR1 MGHDK, CDR2 SYGVNS. CDR3 protein: CASSDPPGQGAGNTIYF. The CDR3 DNA follows: TGTGCCAGCAGTGATCCCCCCGGGCAGGGGGCAGGAAACACCATATATTTT. Full variable domain (remainder filled in from reference TRBV25-1 and TRBJ1-3): EADIYQTPRYLVIGTGKKITLECSQTMGHDKMYWYQQDPGMELHLIHYSYGVNSTEKGDLSSESTVSRIRTEHFPLTLESARPSHTSQYLCASSDPPGQGAGNTIYFGEGSWLTVV.

This chain joins TRBV25-1 and TRBJ2-1, with TRBD1 as a possible D gene (6 bases). CDR1 and CDR2 from the germline V gene are MGHDK and SYGVNS. V lost 8 bases and J lost 11, with 13 bases in between. The length of the CDR3 is 11 residues. Written as DNA, the CDR3 is TGTGCCAGCGGTAGGGGGTTTCAGCAGTTCTTC. Protein sequence: CASGRGFQQFF.

The chain carries TRBV6-4 and TRBJ2-5; D is possibly TRBD1 (5 bases). With 5 bases removed from V and 4 bases from J, the gap between germline ends came to 11 bases. The CDR3 extends over 13 amino acids. Germline lookup yields CDR1 MRHNA and CDR2 SNTAGT. CDR3 amino acids: CASSQGWGETQYF. As DNA, the CDR3 is TGTGCCAGCAGTCAGGGATGGGGAGAGACCCAGTACTTC.

This sequence joins TRBV27 and TRBJ2-5; D possibly corresponds to TRBD2 (6 bases). The V gene lost 5 bases and the J gene lost 5 bases, with 9 bases spanning the gap. The CDR3 length is 12 residues. CDR1 and CDR2 (germline): MNHEY, SMNVEV (reference sequence). The CDR3 spells CASSPGGETQYF. The CDR3 DNA follows: TGTGCCAGCAGTCCAGGAGGGGAGACCCAGTACTTC.

The J gene is TRBJ2-2, the V gene TRBV10-3; maybe TRBD1 (6 bases). Germline assignment: CDR1 ENHRY and CDR2 SYGVKD. Trimming took 6 bases from V and 8 from J, leaving 10 bases between them. CDR3 length: 12 residues. Here the CDR3 reads CAIRTGTGELFF. The CDR3 nucleotides read TGTGCCATCAGAACCGGGACAGGGGAGCTGTTTTTT.

The gene calls are TRBV5-1 and TRBJ1-1, with a weak D call TRBD1 (6 bases). From germline, CDR1 is SGHRS and CDR2 YFSETQ. CDR3 length: 14 residues. The ends were cut back, 4 bases at V and 8 bases at J, with 18 bases in the middle. CDR3 nucleotide sequence: TGCGCCAGCAGCCGCAAGGGGGTGCTGTCCGAAGCTTTCTTT. Translating gives CASSRKGVLSEAFF.

As to this clone: Mismatch with germline at one junction end may stem from a read error. The V and J genes are TRBV19 and TRBJ2-7; possibly TRBD1 for D (6 bases). This CDR3 is 12 amino acids long. Germline V CDR1 and CDR2: LNHDA, SQIVND (reference sequence). The CDR3 spells CASSQGPYERYF. CDR3 coding DNA: TGTGCCAGTAGTCAGGGGCCCTACGAGCGGTACTTC.

This clone was detected only a few times. The rearrangement joins TRBV4-1 to TRBJ2-1; 9 nucleotides line up with TRBD2. This CDR3 contains 15 residues. Looked up from germline, CDR1 is MGHRA and CDR2 is YSYEKL. Losses at the gene ends were 0 bases for V and 8 bases for J; bases not matched to a gene: 5. The CDR3 loop is CASSQDPSGVYEQFF. CDR3 DNA sequence: TGCGCCAGCAGCCAAGATCCTAGCGGGGTCTATGAGCAGTTCTTC.

V is TRBV4-3 and J is TRBJ1-2; possible D gene TRBD1, 5 bases. The CDR3 sequence is 19 residues long. V was cut by 0 bases and J by 6 bases, with 26 bases left in between. The germline gives CDR1 LGHNA, CDR2 YSLEER. The CDR3 region is CASSQEPTGSGRAPNGYTF. In DNA, the CDR3 is TGCGCCAGCAGCCAAGAACCAACAGGCTCCGGGAGGGCCCCAAATGGCTACACCTTC.

This chain joins TRBV15 and TRBJ1-1; possible D gene TRBD1, 5 bases. There are 16 residues in the CDR3. The V end was cut by 1 base, the J end by 3 bases, with 15 bases between. CDR1 is LNHNV and CDR2 is YYDKDF in the germline V gene (reference sequence). CDR3: CATSRGPNGGDTEAFF. As DNA, the CDR3 is TGTGCCACCAGCAGAGGGCCGAATGGAGGGGACACTGAAGCTTTCTTT.

The rearrangement uses TRBV28 and TRBJ2-7; possible D gene TRBD1, 6 bases. This CDR3 has 13 residues. Germline assignment: CDR1 MDHEN and CDR2 SYDVKM. V lost 8 bases, J lost 3 bases, and 14 bases lay in between. The CDR3: CASLRDIGYEQYF. DNA for the CDR3: TGTGCCAGCCTACGGGACATTGGCTACGAGCAGTACTTC. Full variable domain (rest looked up from reference TRBV28 and TRBJ2-7): DVKVTQSSRYLVKRTGEKVFLECVQDMDHENMFWYRQDPGLGLRLIYFSYDVKMKEKGDIPEGYSVSREKKERFSLILESASTNQTSMYLCASLRDIGYEQYFGPGTRLTVT.

The chain joins TRBV9 to TRBJ1-2; TRBD1 agrees at 8 bases. The J segment lost 4 bases and the V segment lost 5 bases, leaving 7 bases of the junction unmatched. The CDR3 length is 14 residues. The V gene's germline CDR1 is SGDLS and CDR2 YYNGEE. This chain's CDR3 is CASSVTGGPYGYTF. The CDR3 DNA sequence: TGTGCCAGCAGTGTTACAGGGGGACCCTATGGCTACACCTTC.

This chain connects TRBV18 to TRBJ1-5; D call uncertain. Germline V gene lookup returns CDR1 KGHSH and CDR2 LQKENI. CDR3 size: 15 residues. V was cut by 2 bases and J by 0 bases, with 8 bases left in between. The CDR3 bases are TGTGCCAGCTCACCATCGGCAGGTAGCAATCAGCCCCAGCATTTT. Protein sequence: CASSPSAGSNQPQHF. The full variable domain, its missing parts supplied by reference TRBV18 and TRBJ1-5, is NAGVMQNPRHLVRRRGQEARLRCSPMKGHSHVYWYRQLPEEGLKFMVYLQKENIIDESGMPKERFSAEFPKEGPSILRIQQVVRGDSAAYFCASSPSAGSNQPQHFGDGTRLSIL.

The V gene is TRBV2, the J gene TRBJ2-3; D is unresolved. V was trimmed by 4 bases and J by 4 bases, leaving 6 bases between them. Germline CDR1 is SNHLY and CDR2 is FYNNEI. The CDR3 has 12 amino acids. The CDR3 loop is CASSGLADTQYF. The DNA of the CDR3 is TGTGCCAGCAGTGGTCTAGCAGATACGCAGTATTTT.

The rearrangement joins TRBV4-1 to TRBJ2-2; no clear D. Germline V gives CDR1 MGHRA, CDR2 YSYEKL. V gave up 5 bases and J gave up 2 bases, with 3 bases separating them. The CDR3 runs 12 residues. Here the CDR3 reads CASSTNTGELFF. CDR3 DNA sequence: TGCGCCAGCAGCACTAACACCGGGGAGCTGTTTTTT.

This rearrangement joins TRBV6-6 to TRBJ2-7; TRBD1 matches 7 bases. CDR3 length: 16 amino acids. The V segment lost 5 bases and the J segment 3 bases; nucleotides outside the gene matches: 13. Germline V gene sequence: CDR1 MNHNY, CDR2 SVGAGI (reference sequence). The chain's CDR3 is CASSPPKSGQSYEQYF. The CDR3 nucleotides are TGTGCCAGCAGTCCTCCAAAGTCGGGACAGAGCTACGAGCAGTACTTC.

This chain uses TRBV11-2 with TRBJ2-7; 8 nucleotides line up with TRBD2. After removal of 4 bases from V and 3 bases from J, the junction contained 14 bases not matched to a gene. Per germline, CDR1 SGHAT and CDR2 FQNNGV. This CDR3 region has 17 residues. The CDR3, as DNA: TGTGCCAGCAGCTCGGGGAGGGCGGGGGGCCCTCACTACGAGCAGTACTTC. As protein: CASSSGRAGGPHYEQYF.

CDR3 loop: CASSLRPGAASGLEGTQYF. The CDR3 coding sequence is TGCGCCAGCAGCTTGCGTCCTGGGGCGGCTAGCGGGCTCGAGGGGACCCAGTACTTC. This chain joins TRBV5-1 and TRBJ2-5, with 8 bases fitting TRBD2. The CDR3 spans 19 residues. V gave up 1 base and J gave up 7 bases; unmatched junction bases: 21. CDR1 is SGHRS and CDR2 is YFSETQ in the germline V gene.

The count of this clone is one. The V gene is TRBV19, the J gene TRBJ2-2, with D perhaps matching TRBD2 (6 bases). The V end was cut by 1 base, the J end by 6 bases, with 18 bases between. CDR1 is LNHDA, CDR2 SQIVND, per germline (reference sequence). The CDR3 sequence is 17 residues long. CDR3 DNA: TGTGCCAGTAGTATAGGCAAAGGGACTCAAGGTCCCGGGGAGCTGTTTTTT. As protein: CASSIGKGTQGPGELFF.

This chain links TRBV4-3 with TRBJ1-3, with D possibly TRBD1 on 5 matching bases. This CDR3 contains 16 residues. V lost 1 base and J lost 4, with 14 bases in between. Germline values: CDR1 LGHNA, CDR2 YSLEER. The CDR3 sequence is CASSQVQGASGNTIYF. DNA for the CDR3: TGCGCCAGCAGCCAAGTCCAGGGTGCGTCAGGAAACACCATATATTTT.

V is TRBV19 and J is TRBJ2-2, with 12 nucleotides matching TRBD1. The CDR3 extends over 14 amino acids. V lost 6 bases to trimming and J lost 6 bases; unmatched junction nucleotides: 2. CDR1 and CDR2 (germline): LNHDA, SQIVND (reference sequence). The CDR3, as DNA: TGTGCCAGTAGCCGGGACAGGGGGCCCGGGGAGCTGTTTTTT. Translating it yields CASSRDRGPGELFF.

The chain combines TRBV9 with TRBJ1-1, with 9 bases matching TRBD1. There are 15 residues in the CDR3. The germline gives CDR1 SGDLS, CDR2 YYNGEE. The trim removed 4 bases at V and 1 base at J, leaving 5 bases unmatched. CDR3 region: CASSTTTGGNTEAFF. Here the CDR3 DNA reads TGTGCCAGCAGCACCACGACAGGGGGGAACACTGAAGCTTTCTTT.

The chain is built from TRBV9 and TRBJ2-7, with D tentatively TRBD2 (6 bases). The CDR3 spans 14 residues. V was trimmed by 7 bases and J by 5 bases, leaving 19 bases between them. CDR1 and CDR2 from the germline V gene are SGDLS and YYNGEE. The CDR3 loop is CASDRDARGDEQYF. CDR3 sequence (DNA): TGTGCCAGCGACCGGGACGCCCGCGGGGACGAGCAGTACTTC.

A few counts support this clone. V and J are TRBV19 and TRBJ2-1; 7 bases are shared with TRBD1. V lost 5 bases, J lost 10 bases, and 11 bases stayed unmatched. From germline, CDR1 is LNHDA and CDR2 SQIVND (reference sequence). The CDR3 runs 14 residues. The CDR3: CASSPFTGVQEQFF. The CDR3 DNA follows: TGTGCCAGTAGTCCCTTCACAGGGGTGCAGGAGCAGTTCTTC.

The chain links TRBV4-1 to TRBJ2-1; no definite D call. V lost 0 bases and J lost 9, with 12 bases in between. From germline, CDR1 is MGHRA and CDR2 YSYEKL. The CDR3 is 14 residues long. The CDR3 is CASSQESLAGEQFF. In DNA form, the CDR3 reads TGCGCCAGCAGCCAAGAAAGCTTAGCCGGTGAGCAGTTCTTC.

The V and J genes are TRBV5-5 and TRBJ2-7, with D possibly matching TRBD1 (5 bases). Germline CDR1 is SGHKS and CDR2 is YYEKEE (reference sequence). V shed 6 bases and J shed 2 bases, with 18 bases lying between them. The CDR3 spans 15 residues. The CDR3 DNA reads TGTGCCAGCAATCTAGGGGTGGGCGCTCCCTACGAGCAGTACTTC. Encoded protein: CASNLGVGAPYEQYF.

The gene calls are TRBV30 and TRBJ2-5; perhaps TRBD1 as D (5 bases). Trimming left V 0 bases short and J 5 bases short, with 16 bases between. The CDR3 is 15 amino acids. CDR1 is GTSNPN and CDR2 is SVGIG in the germline V gene (reference sequence). The CDR3 here is CAWSVGVVDRETQYF. The CDR3 region has the DNA TGTGCCTGGAGTGTAGGGGTAGTGGACCGGGAGACCCAGTACTTC.

The chain employs TRBV9 and TRBJ1-1; no clear D. CDR1 is SGDLS and CDR2 is YYNGEE in the germline V gene. V was cut by 0 bases and J by 1 base, with 10 bases left in between. The CDR3 is made up of 15 amino acids. CDR3 bases: TGTGCCAGCAGCGTAGGGGTTACAGCGAACACTGAAGCTTTCTTT. Translated: CASSVGVTANTEAFF.